This is a list of T cell receptor beta chains from one sample in a study of shared clonotypes between healthy human individuals. Sequenced by immunoSEQ multiplex PCR; TCRdb stores in-frame clones only, minus some. The table has fewer than 400,000 clones, around 72% seen once. The specimen sequenced was memory CD4+ T cells sorted from blood. These receptors were obtained from a young man in good health. The CDR3 runs from the conserved cysteine through the conserved F or W. Each record gives: J gene, D gene, V gene, clone size, CDR3 length, CDR3 protein, CDR3 DNA. A D gene is named only where the DNA matches it firmly. A clone size is listed for some rows: how often the clone was seen (once, few, many), or a class if it is expanded.

TRBJ2-2 - TRBV7-2 - 15 CASSLAFRNTGELFF TGTGCCAGCAGCTTAGCGTTCCGAAACACCGGGGAGCTGTTTTTT
TRBJ1-2 - TRBV6-5 - 15 CASSYLQGAGGGYTF TGTGCCAGCAGTTATCTCCAGGGAGCGGGGGGTGGCTACACCTTC
TRBJ2-7 - TRBV5-1 - 15 CASSLDGRVGGEQYF TGCGCCAGCAGCTTGGATGGCAGGGTCGGAGGGGAGCAGTACTTC
TRBJ1-3 - TRBV9 few 17 CASSVGAVALSGNTIYF TGTGCCAGCAGCGTAGGTGCGGTAGCCCTCTCTGGAAACACCATATATTTT
TRBJ2-1 TRBD1 TRBV7-9 - 17 CASSRAWTGATYNEQFF TGTGCCAGCAGCCGAGCTTGGACAGGCGCAACCTACAATGAGCAGTTCTTC
TRBJ2-7 - TRBV5-1 - 14 CASSLSGRPAEQYF TGCGCCAGCAGCTTGTCGGGACGTCCGGCCGAGCAGTACTTC
TRBJ2-5 TRBD2 TRBV19 - 16 CASSMSGGAPGETQYF TGTGCCAGTAGTATGAGCGGGGGGGCGCCGGGTGAGACCCAGTACTTC
TRBJ2-2 TRBD2 TRBV2 - 15 CASRAGLADTGELFF TGTGCCAGCAGGGCGGGACTAGCGGACACCGGGGAGCTGTTTTTT
TRBJ1-3 - TRBV5-8 - 14 CASSARSSGNTIYF TGTGCCAGCAGCGCGAGGAGCTCTGGAAACACCATATATTTT
TRBJ1-5 - TRBV28 - 14 CASSLLREGQPQHF TGTGCCAGCAGTTTATTAAGGGAGGGTCAGCCCCAGCATTTT
TRBJ2-1 TRBD2 TRBV29-1 - 13 CSVGTSGSNEQFF TGCAGCGTTGGGACTAGCGGGAGTAATGAGCAGTTCTTC